This T cell receptor beta chain was identified in a study of OX40 agonist ivuxolimab in advanced cancers. Assay used: immunoSEQ multiplex PCR; TCRdb lists only in-frame clones, some missing. Of some 70,000 clones in the sample, 84% were seen once. Any history of autoimmune disease or systemic immunosuppression disqualified patients. The study, taken as a whole, reports: Normalized expansion of T-cell clones was also low for some nonresponders.

CDR3 length: 19 amino acids. Worth noting for this clone: The antigen is undetermined.

Sequences were derived from CD4+ or CD8+ T cells sorted from blood, sampled in a trial of the OX40 agonist ivuxolimab. The TCR originated in an adult with an advanced solid tumor such as melanoma, head and neck, liver or kidney cancer. The V call is TRBV21-1, the J call TRBJ1-6; TRBD1 was called by the table and not checked on the DNA. TRBV21-1 is deemed a pseudogene. The CDR3 nucleotides are TGTGCCAGCAGCAAAGAGTCGCGACAGGGGGCTGCCTACGATTCACCCCTCCACTTT. Protein sequence: CASSKESRQGAAYDSPLHF.